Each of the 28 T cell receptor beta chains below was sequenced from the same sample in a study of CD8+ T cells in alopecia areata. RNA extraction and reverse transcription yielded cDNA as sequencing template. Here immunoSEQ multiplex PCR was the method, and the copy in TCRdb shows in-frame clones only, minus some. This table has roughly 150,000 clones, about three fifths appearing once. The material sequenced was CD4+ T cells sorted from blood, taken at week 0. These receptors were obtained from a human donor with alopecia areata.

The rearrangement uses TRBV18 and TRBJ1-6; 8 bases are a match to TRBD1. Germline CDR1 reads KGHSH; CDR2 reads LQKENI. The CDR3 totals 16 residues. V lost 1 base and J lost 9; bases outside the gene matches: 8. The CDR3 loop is CASSPLTGASPSPLHF. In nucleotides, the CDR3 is TGTGCCAGCTCACCACTGACAGGGGCCTCACCTTCACCCCTCCACTTT.

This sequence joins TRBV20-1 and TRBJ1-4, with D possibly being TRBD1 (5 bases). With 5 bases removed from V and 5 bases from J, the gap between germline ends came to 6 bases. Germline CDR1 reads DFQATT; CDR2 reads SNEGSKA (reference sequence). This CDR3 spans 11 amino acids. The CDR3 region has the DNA TGCAGTGCTGGGGGAAATGAAAAACTGTTTTTT. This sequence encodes CSAGGNEKLFF.

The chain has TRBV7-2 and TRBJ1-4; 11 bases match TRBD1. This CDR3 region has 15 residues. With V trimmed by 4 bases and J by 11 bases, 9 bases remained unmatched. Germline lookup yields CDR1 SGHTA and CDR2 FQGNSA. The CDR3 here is CASSSQGQGGLKLFF. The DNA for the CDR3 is TGTGCCAGCAGCTCGCAGGGACAGGGGGGTTTGAAACTGTTTTTT.

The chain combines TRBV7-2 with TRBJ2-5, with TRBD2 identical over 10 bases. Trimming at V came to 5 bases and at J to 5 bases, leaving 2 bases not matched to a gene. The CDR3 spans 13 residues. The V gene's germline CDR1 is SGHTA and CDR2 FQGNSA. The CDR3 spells CASSLSGGETQYF. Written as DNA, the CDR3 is TGTGCCAGCAGCCTTAGCGGGGGGGAGACCCAGTACTTC. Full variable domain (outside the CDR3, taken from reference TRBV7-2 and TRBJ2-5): GAGVSQSPSNKVTEKGKDVELRCDPISGHTALYWYRQSLGQGLEFLIYFQGNSAPDKSGLPSDRFSAERTGGSVSTLTIQRTQQEDSAVYLCASSLSGGETQYFGPGTRLLVL.

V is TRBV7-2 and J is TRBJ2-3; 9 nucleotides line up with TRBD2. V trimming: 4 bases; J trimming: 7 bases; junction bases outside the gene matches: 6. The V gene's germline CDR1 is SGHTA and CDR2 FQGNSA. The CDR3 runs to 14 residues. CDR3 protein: CASSSGTSIYTQYF. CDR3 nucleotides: TGTGCCAGCAGCTCTGGGACTAGCATCTATACGCAGTATTTT. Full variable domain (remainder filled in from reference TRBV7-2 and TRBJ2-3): GAGVSQSPSNKVTEKGKDVELRCDPISGHTALYWYRQSLGQGLEFLIYFQGNSAPDKSGLPSDRFSAERTGGSVSTLTIQRTQQEDSAVYLCASSSGTSIYTQYFGPGTRLTVL.

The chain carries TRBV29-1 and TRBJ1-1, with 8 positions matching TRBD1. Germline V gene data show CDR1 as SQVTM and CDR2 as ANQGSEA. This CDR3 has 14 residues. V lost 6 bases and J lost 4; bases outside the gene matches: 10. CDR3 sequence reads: CSVVRGQGFTEAFF. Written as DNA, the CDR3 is TGCAGCGTCGTCCGCGGACAGGGCTTCACTGAAGCTTTCTTT.

The CDR3 DNA is TGTGCCAGCAGCTTAGAGGTCAGCTCCTATAATTCACCCCTCCACTTT. It translates to CASSLEVSSYNSPLHF. This rearrangement joins TRBV7-2 to TRBJ1-6; no reliable D call. V was shortened by 1 base and J by 0 bases, with 7 bases between the two germline ends. The germline V gene encodes CDR1 SGHTA and CDR2 FQGNSA. CDR3 length equals 16 residues.

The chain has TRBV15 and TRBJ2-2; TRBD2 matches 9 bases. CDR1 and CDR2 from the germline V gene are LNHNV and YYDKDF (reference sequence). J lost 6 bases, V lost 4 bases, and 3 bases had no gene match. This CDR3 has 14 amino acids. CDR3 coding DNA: TGTGCCACCAGCACCCAGCGGGGGGCCGGGGAGCTGTTTTTT. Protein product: CATSTQRGAGELFF.

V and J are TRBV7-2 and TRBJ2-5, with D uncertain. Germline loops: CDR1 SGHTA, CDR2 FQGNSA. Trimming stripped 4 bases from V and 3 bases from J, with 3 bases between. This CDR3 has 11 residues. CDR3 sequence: CASSSEETQYF. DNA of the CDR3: TGTGCCAGCAGCTCAGAAGAGACCCAGTACTTC.

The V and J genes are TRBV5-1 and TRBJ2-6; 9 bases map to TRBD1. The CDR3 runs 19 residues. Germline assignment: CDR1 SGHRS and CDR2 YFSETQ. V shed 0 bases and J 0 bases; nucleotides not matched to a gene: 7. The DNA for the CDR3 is TGCGCCAGCAGCTTGGATGGGGGACAGGGCCTCTCTGGGGCCAACGTCCTGACTTTC. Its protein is CASSLDGGQGLSGANVLTF.

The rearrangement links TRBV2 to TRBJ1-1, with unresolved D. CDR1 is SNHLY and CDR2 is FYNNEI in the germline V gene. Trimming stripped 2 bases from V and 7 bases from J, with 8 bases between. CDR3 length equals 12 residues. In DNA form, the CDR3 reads TGTGCCAGCAGTGAATTGCCCCTTGAAGCTTTCTTT. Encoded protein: CASSELPLEAFF.

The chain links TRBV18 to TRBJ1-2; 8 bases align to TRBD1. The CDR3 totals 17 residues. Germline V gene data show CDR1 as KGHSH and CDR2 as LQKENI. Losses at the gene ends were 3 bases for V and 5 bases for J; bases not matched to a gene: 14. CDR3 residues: CASSPPGMMGQDYGYTF. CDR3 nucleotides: TGTGCCAGCTCACCCCCCGGGATGATGGGACAGGATTATGGCTACACCTTC.

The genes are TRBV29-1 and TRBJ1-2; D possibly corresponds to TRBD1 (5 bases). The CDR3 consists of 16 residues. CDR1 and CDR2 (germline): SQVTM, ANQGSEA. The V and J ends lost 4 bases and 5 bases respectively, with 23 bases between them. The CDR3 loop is CSVGFWGLGEKYGYTF. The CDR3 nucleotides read TGCAGCGTTGGATTCTGGGGATTGGGGGAGAAGTATGGCTACACCTTC.

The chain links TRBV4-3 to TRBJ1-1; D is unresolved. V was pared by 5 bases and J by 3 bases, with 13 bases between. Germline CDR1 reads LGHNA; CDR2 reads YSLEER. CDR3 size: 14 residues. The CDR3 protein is CASSAQREDTEAFF. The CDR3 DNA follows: TGCGCCAGCAGCGCCCAGCGCGAGGACACTGAAGCTTTCTTT.

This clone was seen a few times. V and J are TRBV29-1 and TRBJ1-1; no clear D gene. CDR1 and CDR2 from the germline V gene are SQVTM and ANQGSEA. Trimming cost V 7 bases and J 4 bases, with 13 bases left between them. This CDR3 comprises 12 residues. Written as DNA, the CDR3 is TGCAGCGCTCCGGGAGGGAGCACTGAAGCTTTCTTT. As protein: CSAPGGSTEAFF.

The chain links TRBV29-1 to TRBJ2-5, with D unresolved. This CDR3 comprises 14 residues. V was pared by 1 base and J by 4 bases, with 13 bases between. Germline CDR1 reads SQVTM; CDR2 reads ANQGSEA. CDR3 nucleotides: TGCAGCGTTGAAGTAGGCTCTTGGGCAGAGACCCAGTACTTC. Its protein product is CSVEVGSWAETQYF.

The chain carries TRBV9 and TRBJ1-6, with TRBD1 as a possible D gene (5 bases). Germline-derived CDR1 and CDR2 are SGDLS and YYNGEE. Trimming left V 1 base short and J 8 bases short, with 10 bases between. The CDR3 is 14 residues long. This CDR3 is CASSVTGGDSPLHF. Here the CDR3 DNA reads TGTGCCAGCAGCGTAACCGGAGGGGATTCACCCCTCCACTTT.

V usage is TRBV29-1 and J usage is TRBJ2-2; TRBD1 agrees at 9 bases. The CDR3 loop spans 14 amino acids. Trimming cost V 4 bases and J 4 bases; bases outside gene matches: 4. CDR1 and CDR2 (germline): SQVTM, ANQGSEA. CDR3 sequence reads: CSVGQGVVTGELFF. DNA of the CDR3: TGCAGCGTTGGACAGGGGGTGGTCACCGGGGAGCTGTTTTTT.

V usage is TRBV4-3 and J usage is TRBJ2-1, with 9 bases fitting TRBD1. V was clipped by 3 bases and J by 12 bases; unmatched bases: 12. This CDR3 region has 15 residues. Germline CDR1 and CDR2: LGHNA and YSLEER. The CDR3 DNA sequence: TGCGCCAGCAGCCAGGACCCGGGACAGGGCAGCGGGCAGTTCTTC. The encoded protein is CASSQDPGQGSGQFF.

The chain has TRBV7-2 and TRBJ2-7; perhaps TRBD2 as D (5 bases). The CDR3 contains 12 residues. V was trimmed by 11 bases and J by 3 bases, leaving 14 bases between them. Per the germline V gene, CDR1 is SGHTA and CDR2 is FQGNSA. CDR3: CASGSGHYEQYF. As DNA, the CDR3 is TGTGCCTCGGGGTCGGGCCACTACGAGCAGTACTTC.

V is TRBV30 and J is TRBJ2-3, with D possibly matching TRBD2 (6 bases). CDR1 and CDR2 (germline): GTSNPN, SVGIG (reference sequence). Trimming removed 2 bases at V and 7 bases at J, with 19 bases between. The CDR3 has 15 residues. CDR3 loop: CAWSTLGTAGNTQYF. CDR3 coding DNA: TGTGCCTGGAGTACACTCGGGACCGCGGGAAATACGCAGTATTTT.

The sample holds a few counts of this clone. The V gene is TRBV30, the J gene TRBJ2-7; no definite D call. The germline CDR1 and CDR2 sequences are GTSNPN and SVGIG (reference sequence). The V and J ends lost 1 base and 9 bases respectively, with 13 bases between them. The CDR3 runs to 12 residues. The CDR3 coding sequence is TGTGCCTGGAGTGAGAAGGGCCGGTTGCAGTACTTC. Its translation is CAWSEKGRLQYF.

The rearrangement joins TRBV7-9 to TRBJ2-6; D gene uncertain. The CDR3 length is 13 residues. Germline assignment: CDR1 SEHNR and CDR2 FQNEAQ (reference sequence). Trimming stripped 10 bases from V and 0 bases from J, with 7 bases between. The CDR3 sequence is CATASSGANVLTF. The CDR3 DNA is TGTGCCACCGCGAGCTCTGGGGCCAACGTCCTGACTTTC.

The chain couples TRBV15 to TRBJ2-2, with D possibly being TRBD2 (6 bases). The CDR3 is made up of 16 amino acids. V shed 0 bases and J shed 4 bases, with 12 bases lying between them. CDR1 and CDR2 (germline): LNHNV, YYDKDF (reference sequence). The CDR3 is CATSREQPGSTGELFF. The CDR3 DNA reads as TGTGCCACCAGCAGAGAGCAGCCCGGGAGCACCGGGGAGCTGTTTTTT.

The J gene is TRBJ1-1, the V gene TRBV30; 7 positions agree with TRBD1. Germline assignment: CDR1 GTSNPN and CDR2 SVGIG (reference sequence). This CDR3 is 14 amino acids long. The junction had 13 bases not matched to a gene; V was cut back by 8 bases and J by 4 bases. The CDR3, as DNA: TGTGCCCAAAGGGACAGCCCCTCTGGCACTGAAGCTTTCTTT. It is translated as CAQRDSPSGTEAFF.

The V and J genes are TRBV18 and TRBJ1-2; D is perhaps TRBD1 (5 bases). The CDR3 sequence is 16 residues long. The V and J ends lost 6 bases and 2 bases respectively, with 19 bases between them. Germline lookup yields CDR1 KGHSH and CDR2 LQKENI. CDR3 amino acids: CASSSKGQGPNYGYTF. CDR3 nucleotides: TGTGCCAGCTCGTCTAAAGGGCAGGGACCCAACTATGGCTACACCTTC.

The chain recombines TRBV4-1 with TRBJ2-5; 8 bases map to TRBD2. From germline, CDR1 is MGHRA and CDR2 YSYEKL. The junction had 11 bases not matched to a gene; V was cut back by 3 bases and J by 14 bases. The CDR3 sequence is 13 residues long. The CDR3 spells CASSQGLSGMTYF. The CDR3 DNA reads TGCGCCAGCAGCCAGGGGCTTAGCGGGATGACCTACTTC.

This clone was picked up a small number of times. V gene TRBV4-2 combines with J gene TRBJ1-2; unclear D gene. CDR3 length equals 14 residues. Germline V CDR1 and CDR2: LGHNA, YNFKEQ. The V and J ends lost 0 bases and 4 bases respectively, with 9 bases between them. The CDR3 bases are TGTGCCAGCAGCCAAGACGTCCAGGTCTATGGCTACACCTTC. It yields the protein CASSQDVQVYGYTF.